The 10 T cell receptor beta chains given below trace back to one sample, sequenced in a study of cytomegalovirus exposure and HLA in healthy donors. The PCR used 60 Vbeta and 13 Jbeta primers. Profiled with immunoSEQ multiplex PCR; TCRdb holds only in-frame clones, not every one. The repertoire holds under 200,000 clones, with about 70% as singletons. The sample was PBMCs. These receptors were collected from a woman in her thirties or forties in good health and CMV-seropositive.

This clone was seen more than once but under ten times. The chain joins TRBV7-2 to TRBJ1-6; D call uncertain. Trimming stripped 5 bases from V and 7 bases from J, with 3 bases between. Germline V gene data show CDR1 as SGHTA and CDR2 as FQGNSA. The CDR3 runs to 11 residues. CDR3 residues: CASSLNSPLHF. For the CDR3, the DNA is TGTGCCAGCAGCCTGAATTCACCCCTCCACTTT.

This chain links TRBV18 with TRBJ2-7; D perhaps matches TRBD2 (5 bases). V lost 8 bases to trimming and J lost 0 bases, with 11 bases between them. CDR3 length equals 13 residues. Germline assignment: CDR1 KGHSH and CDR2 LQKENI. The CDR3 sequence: CASRSGSSYEQYF. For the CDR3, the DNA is TGTGCCAGCCGCAGCGGTAGCTCCTACGAGCAGTACTTC. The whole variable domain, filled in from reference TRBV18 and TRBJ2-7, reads NAGVMQNPRHLVRRRGQEARLRCSPMKGHSHVYWYRQLPEEGLKFMVYLQKENIIDESGMPKERFSAEFPKEGPSILRIQQVVRGDSAAYFCASRSGSSYEQYFGPGTRLTVT.

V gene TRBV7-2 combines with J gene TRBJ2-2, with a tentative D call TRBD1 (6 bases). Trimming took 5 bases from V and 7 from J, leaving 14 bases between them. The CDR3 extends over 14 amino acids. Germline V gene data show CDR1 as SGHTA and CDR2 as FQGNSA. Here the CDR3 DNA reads TGTGCCAGCAGCCCACAGGGATCGAGCGGGGAGCTGTTTTTT. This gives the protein CASSPQGSSGELFF.

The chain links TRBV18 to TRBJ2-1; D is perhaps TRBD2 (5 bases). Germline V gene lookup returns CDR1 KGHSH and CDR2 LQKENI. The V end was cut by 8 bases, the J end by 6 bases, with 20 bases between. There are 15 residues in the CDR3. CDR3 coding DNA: TGTGCCAGCACCTTCTTTGCGGTGGAGGCCAATGAGCAGTTCTTC. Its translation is CASTFFAVEANEQFF. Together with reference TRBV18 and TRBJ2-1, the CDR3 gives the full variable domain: NAGVMQNPRHLVRRRGQEARLRCSPMKGHSHVYWYRQLPEEGLKFMVYLQKENIIDESGMPKERFSAEFPKEGPSILRIQQVVRGDSAAYFCASTFFAVEANEQFFGPGTRLTVL.

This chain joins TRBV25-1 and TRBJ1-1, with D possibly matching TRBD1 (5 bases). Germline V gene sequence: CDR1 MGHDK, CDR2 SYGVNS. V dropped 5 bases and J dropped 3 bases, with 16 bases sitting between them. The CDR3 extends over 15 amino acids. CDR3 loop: CASSQLQGSDTEAFF. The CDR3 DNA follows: TGTGCCAGCAGTCAACTTCAGGGAAGTGACACTGAAGCTTTCTTT.

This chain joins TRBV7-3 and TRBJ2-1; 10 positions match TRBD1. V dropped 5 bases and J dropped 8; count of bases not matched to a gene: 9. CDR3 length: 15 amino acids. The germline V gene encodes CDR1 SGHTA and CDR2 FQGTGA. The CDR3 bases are TGTGCCAGCAGCCTAGACAGGGGGCGATTCCATGAGCAGTTCTTC. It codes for CASSLDRGRFHEQFF. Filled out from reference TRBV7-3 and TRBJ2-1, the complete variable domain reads GAGVSQTPSNKVTEKGKYVELRCDPISGHTALYWYRQSLGQGPEFLIYFQGTGAADDSGLPNDRFFAVRPEGSVSTLKIQRTERGDSAVYLCASSLDRGRFHEQFFGPGTRLTVL.

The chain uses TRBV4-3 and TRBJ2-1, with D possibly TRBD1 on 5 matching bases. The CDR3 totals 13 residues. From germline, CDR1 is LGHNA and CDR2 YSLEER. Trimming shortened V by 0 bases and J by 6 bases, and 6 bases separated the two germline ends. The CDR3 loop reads CASSQDRVNEQFF. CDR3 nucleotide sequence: TGCGCCAGCAGCCAAGACAGGGTCAATGAGCAGTTCTTC.

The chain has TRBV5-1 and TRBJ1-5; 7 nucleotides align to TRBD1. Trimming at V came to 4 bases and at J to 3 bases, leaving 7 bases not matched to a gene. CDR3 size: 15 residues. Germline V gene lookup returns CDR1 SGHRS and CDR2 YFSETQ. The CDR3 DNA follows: TGCGCCAGCAGCCAGTCCGGGACAGTCAATCAGCCCCAGCATTTT. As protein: CASSQSGTVNQPQHF. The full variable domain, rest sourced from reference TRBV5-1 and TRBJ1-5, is KAGVTQTPRYLIKTRGQQVTLSCSPISGHRSVSWYQQTPGQGLQFLFEYFSETQRNKGNFPGRFSGRQFSNSRSEMNVSTLELGDSALYLCASSQSGTVNQPQHFGDGTRLSIL.

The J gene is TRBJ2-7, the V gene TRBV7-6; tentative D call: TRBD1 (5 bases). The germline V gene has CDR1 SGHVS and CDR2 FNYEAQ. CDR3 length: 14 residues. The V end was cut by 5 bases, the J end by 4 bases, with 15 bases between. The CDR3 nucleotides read TGTGCCAGCAGCCTGTTGACCCAGGGTTACGAGCAGTACTTC. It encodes CASSLLTQGYEQYF. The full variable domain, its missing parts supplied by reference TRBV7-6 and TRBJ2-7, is GAGVSQSPRYKVTKRGQDVALRCDPISGHVSLYWYRQALGQGPEFLTYFNYEAQQDKSGLPNDRFSAERPEGSISTLTIQRTEQRDSAMYRCASSLLTQGYEQYFGPGTRLTVT.

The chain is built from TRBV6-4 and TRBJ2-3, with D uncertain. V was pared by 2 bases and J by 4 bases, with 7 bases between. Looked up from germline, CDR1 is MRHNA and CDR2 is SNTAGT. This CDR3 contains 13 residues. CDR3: CASSDNVADTQYF. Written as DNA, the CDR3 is TGTGCCAGCAGTGACAACGTAGCAGATACGCAGTATTTT.